Listed here is a single T cell receptor (beta chain). Its matching antigen is unknown. Unique molecular identifiers were present in the TCR beta cDNA libraries. TCRdb re-derived calls from the PCR reads in MiXCR, one entry per CDR3 protein. This sample has 430,000 or so distinct CDR3 sequences, with roughly 40% found just once. The germline V gene encodes CDR1 MDHEN and CDR2 SYDVKM. V lost 1 base, J lost 8 bases, and 11 bases stayed unmatched. The CDR3 totals 16 residues. This sample was included in a study of post-analysis software for immune sequencing data. Study outcomes and limitations: Roughly five TRBV segments occurring more often in patients than controls included TRBV5-6, TRBV5-1 and TRBV20-1.

This sequence joins TRBV28 and TRBJ1-2, with 9 positions matching TRBD1. This TCR derives from a girl aged 2 to 9 with multiple sclerosis. Sequenced material: blood. CDR3 nucleotide sequence: TGTGCCAGCAGTTTATTCCCATTGGACAGGGGTGGCGGCTACACCTTC. Translated, it gives CASSLFPLDRGGGYTF.